Following are 27 T cell receptor beta chains from one sample sequenced in a study of blood T cell repertoires in COVID-19. Some clones are missing from TCRdb's copy, which holds only in-frame ones; the method was immunoSEQ multiplex PCR. The profile shows some 100,000 clones, around four fifths of them singletons. The sample taken for sequencing was peripheral blood. Receptors were obtained from a human donor in a cohort sampled during active COVID-19.

This chain uses TRBV28 with TRBJ1-3; perhaps TRBD1 as D (5 bases). This CDR3 contains 16 residues. CDR1 and CDR2 (germline): MDHEN, SYDVKM. The ends were cut back, 6 bases at V and 0 bases at J, with 15 bases in the middle. The CDR3 DNA is TGTGCCAGCAGACCTACAGGACGTAGCTCTGGAAACACCATATATTTT. It translates to CASRPTGRSSGNTIYF.

The chain joins TRBV2 to TRBJ2-1; tentatively, D is TRBD1 (6 bases). Trimming shortened V by 7 bases and J by 4 bases, and 8 bases separated the two germline ends. The CDR3 extends over 12 amino acids. Looked up from germline, CDR1 is SNHLY and CDR2 is FYNNEI. The CDR3, as DNA: TGTGCCAGCAATGGACAGTACAATGAGCAGTTCTTC. Protein sequence: CASNGQYNEQFF.

The DNA of the CDR3 is TGTGCCACCAGTGATTACGGGACAGGTTTTCGAGATACGCAGTATTTT. Translation: CATSDYGTGFRDTQYF. The V gene is TRBV24-1, the J gene TRBJ2-3, with 8 bases matching TRBD1. Germline CDR1 reads KGHDR; CDR2 reads SFDVKD. Trimming removed 2 bases from V and 5 bases from J; junction bases left unmatched: 8. This CDR3 contains 16 residues.

This CDR3 is CASSQPGVGTDTQYF. The CDR3 bases are TGTGCCAGCAGTCAACCAGGGGTTGGTACAGATACGCAGTATTTT. The chain recombines TRBV28 with TRBJ2-3; tentatively, D is TRBD1 (6 bases). The CDR3 covers 15 residues. Deletions cut 5 bases from V and 3 bases from J, with 15 bases between. Looked up from germline, CDR1 is MDHEN and CDR2 is SYDVKM.

The CDR3 sequence is CASSRDRTNQPQHF. CDR3 sequence (DNA): TGTGCCAGCAGTAGGGACAGGACCAATCAGCCCCAGCATTTT. This chain links TRBV2 with TRBJ1-5; 8 bases fit TRBD1. Germline V CDR1 and CDR2: SNHLY, FYNNEI. The CDR3 is 14 amino acids. Germline trimming cut 5 bases from V and 3 bases from J; bases unmatched to any gene: 3.

In this sample, this clone turned up once. The chain recombines TRBV18 with TRBJ2-6; 11 bases are a match to TRBD2. There are 17 residues in the CDR3. CDR1 and CDR2 from the germline V gene are KGHSH and LQKENI. V was pared by 6 bases and J by 2 bases, with 6 bases of the junction left unmatched. CDR3 in DNA: TGTGCCAGCTCGACAGTACTAGCGGGAGCTGGGGCCAACGTCCTGACTTTC. This encodes CASSTVLAGAGANVLTF.

The chain joins TRBV10-1 to TRBJ2-5; TRBD2 is a possible D gene (5 bases). This CDR3 has 12 amino acids. With 3 bases removed from V and 4 bases from J, the gap between germline ends came to 6 bases. Germline V CDR1 and CDR2: WNHNN, SYGVQD (reference sequence). CDR3 sequence reads: CASSDGGETQYF. The CDR3 DNA sequence: TGCGCCAGCAGTGACGGAGGAGAGACCCAGTACTTC.

J is TRBJ2-6 and V is TRBV6-5, with D possibly TRBD1 on 5 matching bases. The germline gives CDR1 MNHEY, CDR2 SVGAGI. V shed 6 bases and J shed 1 base, with 10 bases lying between them. The CDR3 is made up of 15 amino acids. In nucleotides, the CDR3 is TGTGCCAGCAGACCGACAGCGTCTGGGGCCAACGTCCTGACTTTC. Protein sequence: CASRPTASGANVLTF.

The V call is TRBV10-1, the J call TRBJ2-7; 10 nucleotides match TRBD2. Germline values: CDR1 WNHNN, CDR2 SYGVQD (reference sequence). J gave up 3 bases and V 5 bases, and 1 base lay outside the gene matches. The CDR3 runs 13 residues. The CDR3 sequence is CASSRTSGYEQYF. CDR3 DNA sequence: TGCGCCAGCAGTCGGACTAGCGGCTACGAGCAGTACTTC.

The genes are TRBV3-1 (or the pseudogene TRBV3-2) and TRBJ2-2, with 11 bases identical to TRBD1. The V gene end was trimmed by 4 bases and the J gene end by 5 bases; junction bases not matched to a gene: 3. The CDR3 sequence is 15 residues long. Germline V gene sequence: CDR1 LGHDT, CDR2 YNNKEL (reference sequence). The CDR3 region is CASSPRDRGTGELFF. CDR3 nucleotide sequence: TGTGCCAGCAGCCCTCGGGACAGGGGGACCGGGGAGCTGTTTTTT.

Only a few counts were recorded for this clone. This chain links TRBV16 with TRBJ1-6, with no clear D. Trimming left V 2 bases short and J 10 bases short, with 12 bases between. The CDR3 totals 14 residues. Germline CDR1 reads KGHSY; CDR2 reads FQNENV. CDR3 nucleotide sequence: TGTGCCAGCAGCCAAACCGATGTGCGGTCACCCCTCCACTTT. It yields the protein CASSQTDVRSPLHF.

V and J are TRBV28 and TRBJ2-2, with 10 bases that match TRBD1. Germline CDR1 MDHEN, CDR2 SYDVKM. The J segment lost 6 bases and the V segment lost 3 bases, leaving 7 bases of the junction unmatched. The CDR3 totals 16 residues. The CDR3 protein is CASSFMRTGGAGELFF. CDR3 sequence (DNA): TGTGCCAGCAGTTTTATGAGGACAGGGGGGGCCGGGGAGCTGTTTTTT.

V gene TRBV7-2 combines with J gene TRBJ2-2; 12 bases match TRBD2. CDR1 and CDR2 (germline): SGHTA, FQGNSA. The CDR3 has 14 amino acids. V trimming: 4 bases; J trimming: 9 bases; junction bases outside the gene matches: 3. The CDR3 sequence is CASSSSGRAWELFF. In DNA form, the CDR3 reads TGTGCCAGCAGCTCTAGCGGGAGGGCGTGGGAGCTGTTTTTT.

The chain has TRBV2 and TRBJ2-7, with D possibly matching TRBD2 (7 bases). Germline assignment: CDR1 SNHLY and CDR2 FYNNEI. The CDR3 runs to 14 residues. V lost 10 bases and J 7 bases, leaving 23 bases between the germline ends. The CDR3 loop is CATTLRGGVGEQYF. CDR3 in DNA: TGTGCCACCACCCTAAGGGGGGGGGTGGGTGAGCAGTACTTC.

This clone was seen repeatedly, ten times or more. For the CDR3, the DNA is TGCGCCAGCAGCTTGAGCGGGAGTTTCGAAGACTTTTACGAGCAGTACTTC. Encoded protein: CASSLSGSFEDFYEQYF. V gene TRBV5-1 combines with J gene TRBJ2-7; TRBD2 matches 8 bases. Germline V lookup: CDR1 SGHRS, CDR2 YFSETQ. J lost 4 bases, V lost 1 base, and 13 bases had no gene match. The CDR3 extends over 17 amino acids. The full variable domain, completed using reference TRBV5-1 and TRBJ2-7, is KAGVTQTPRYLIKTRGQQVTLSCSPISGHRSVSWYQQTPGQGLQFLFEYFSETQRNKGNFPGRFSGRQFSNSRSEMNVSTLELGDSALYLCASSLSGSFEDFYEQYFGPGTRLTVT.

V and J are TRBV3-1 (or the pseudogene TRBV3-2) and TRBJ2-7; 7 bases align to TRBD1. Germline V gene data show CDR1 as LGHDT and CDR2 as YNNKEL (reference sequence). CDR3 size: 13 residues. The V gene end was trimmed by 4 bases and the J gene end by 7 bases; junction bases not matched to a gene: 7. CDR3: CASSPRQGGEQYF. The CDR3 DNA reads TGTGCCAGCAGCCCTCGACAGGGCGGAGAGCAGTACTTC.

The V call is TRBV5-8, the J call TRBJ1-5; tentatively, D is TRBD1 (6 bases). The V gene's germline CDR1 is SGHTS and CDR2 YDEGEE. V was pared by 4 bases and J by 10 bases, with 9 bases between. CDR3 length equals 11 residues. Here the CDR3 DNA reads TGTGCCAGCAGCCGACAGGATCCCCAGCATTTT. Amino acid sequence: CASSRQDPQHF. Drawing the rest from reference TRBV5-8 and TRBJ1-5, the complete variable domain is EAGVTQSPTHLIKTRGQQATLRCSPISGHTSVYWYQQALGLGLQFLLWYDEGEERNRGNFPPRFSGRQFPNYSSELNVNALELEDSALYLCASSRQDPQHFGDGTRLSIL.

This clone turned up a few times. The chain uses TRBV6-5 and TRBJ2-2; D call uncertain. The CDR3 is 16 amino acids. The V end was cut by 3 bases, the J end by 2 bases, with 13 bases between. CDR1 and CDR2 (germline): MNHEY, SVGAGI. The CDR3 here is CASSYESMINTGELFF. The CDR3 DNA sequence: TGTGCCAGCAGTTATGAGTCCATGATCAACACCGGGGAGCTGTTTTTT.

A single count supports this clone. Within the sample, other DNA sequences also encode this same CDR3. This chain links TRBV19 with TRBJ2-3, with 10 bases identical to TRBD1. The CDR3 spans 13 residues. The germline gives CDR1 LNHDA, CDR2 SQIVND (reference sequence). V shed 9 bases and J 3 bases; nucleotides not matched to a gene: 3. This chain's CDR3 is CASRDRGTDTQYF. CDR3 bases: TGTGCCAGCCGGGACAGGGGTACAGATACGCAGTATTTT.

V gene TRBV28 combines with J gene TRBJ2-5, with 14 nucleotides matching TRBD2. In germline, CDR1 is MDHEN, CDR2 SYDVKM. This CDR3 region has 16 residues. The junction had 9 bases not matched to a gene; V was cut back by 5 bases and J by 7 bases. The CDR3 sequence is CASSQTSGRAGGTQYF. The DNA for the CDR3 is TGTGCCAGCAGTCAGACTAGCGGGAGGGCCGGGGGGACCCAGTACTTC.

The chain couples TRBV5-1 to TRBJ1-1; D not resolved. V was shortened by 4 bases and J by 2 bases, with 9 bases between the two germline ends. This CDR3 is built from 13 residues. Looked up from germline, CDR1 is SGHRS and CDR2 is YFSETQ. The CDR3 here is CASSPEGNTEAFF. The CDR3, as DNA: TGCGCCAGCAGCCCGGAGGGAAACACTGAAGCTTTCTTT.

This clone appeared once. The chain recombines TRBV12-3 or TRBV12-4 with TRBJ2-5; D is undetermined. CDR3 length equals 13 residues. V lost 5 bases, J lost 5 bases, and 12 bases lay in between. CDR3 amino acids: CASSRSEYETQYF. The CDR3 DNA reads TGTGCCAGCAGTCGCTCAGAATATGAGACCCAGTACTTC.

With regard to this clone: In the same sample, other DNA sequences code for this CDR3. This chain connects TRBV20-1 to TRBJ1-2, with D hard to call. There are 11 residues in the CDR3. V was cut by 6 bases and J by 8 bases, with 13 bases left in between. Germline V lookup: CDR1 DFQATT, CDR2 SNEGSKA (reference sequence). CDR3 sequence: CSARVGEGYTF. The CDR3 DNA follows: TGCAGTGCCCGAGTGGGAGAGGGCTACACCTTC.

In the case of this clone: One end of the junction is discordant with germline, which a read error may explain. The chain has TRBV7-7 and TRBJ2-2, with 9 bases matching TRBD1. This CDR3 comprises 16 residues. The germline V gene has CDR1 SSHAT and CDR2 FNYEAQ (reference sequence). The CDR3 DNA sequence: TGTGCTAGCAGCTTAGCCCCGGGACAGGGAACCGGGGAGCTGTTTTTT. The encoded protein is CASSLAPGQGTGELFF. Using reference TRBV7-7 and TRBJ2-2 for the parts outside the CDR3, the full variable domain is GAGVSQSPRYKVTKRGQDVTLRCDPISSHATLYWYQQALGQGPEFLTYFNYEAQPDKSGLPSDRFSAERPEGSISTLTIQRTEQRDSAMYRCASSLAPGQGTGELFFGEGSRLTVL.

The chain has TRBV6-5 and TRBJ1-2; TRBD1 matches at 10 bases. V was pared by 7 bases and J by 9 bases, with 11 bases of the junction left unmatched. The CDR3 has 14 residues. Germline V gene lookup returns CDR1 MNHEY and CDR2 SVGAGI. The CDR3 DNA sequence: TGTGCCAGCACCGAGACAGGGGGCGTTGGGAGCTACACCTTC. Translation: CASTETGGVGSYTF.

The chain links TRBV10-2 to TRBJ1-1; the D gene is possibly TRBD1 (5 bases). Germline CDR1 reads WSHSY; CDR2 reads SAAADI. The CDR3 has 15 amino acids. V lost 11 bases and J lost 1, with 20 bases in between. The CDR3 DNA is TGCGCCGGCCGGGCTGGGGCAGGAACGAACACTGAAGCTTTCTTT. Its protein product is CAGRAGAGTNTEAFF.

The DNA for the CDR3 is TGTGCCAGCAGCGGAGGACACTTGAACACTGAAGCTTTCTTT. It specifies CASSGGHLNTEAFF. V and J are TRBV9 and TRBJ1-1, with D possibly being TRBD1 (5 bases). CDR1 and CDR2 from the germline V gene are SGDLS and YYNGEE. This CDR3 contains 14 residues. V was pared by 3 bases and J by 0 bases, with 9 bases between.